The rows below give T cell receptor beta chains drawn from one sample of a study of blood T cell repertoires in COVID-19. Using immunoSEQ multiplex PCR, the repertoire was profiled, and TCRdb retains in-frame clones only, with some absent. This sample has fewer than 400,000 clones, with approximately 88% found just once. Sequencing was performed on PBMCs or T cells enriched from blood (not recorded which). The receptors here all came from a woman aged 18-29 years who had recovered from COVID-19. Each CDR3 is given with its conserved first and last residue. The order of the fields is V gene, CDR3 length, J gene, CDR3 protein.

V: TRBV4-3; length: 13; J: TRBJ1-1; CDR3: CASSQVWNTEAFF
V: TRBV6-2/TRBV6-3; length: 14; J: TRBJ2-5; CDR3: CASSFSRPGETQYF
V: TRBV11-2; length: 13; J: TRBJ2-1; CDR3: CASSHGQHNEQFF
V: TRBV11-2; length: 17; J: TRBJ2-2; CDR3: CASSLTILAGGSGELFF
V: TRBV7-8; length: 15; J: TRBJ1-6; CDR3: CASSLVAGAFSPLHF
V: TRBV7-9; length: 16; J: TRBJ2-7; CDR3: CASSLGGGPPRYEQYF
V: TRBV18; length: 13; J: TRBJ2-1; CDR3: CASLTSSYNEQFF
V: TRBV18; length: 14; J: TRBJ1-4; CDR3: CASSPGTGNEKLFF
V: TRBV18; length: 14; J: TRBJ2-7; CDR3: CASSPGLVNYEQYF
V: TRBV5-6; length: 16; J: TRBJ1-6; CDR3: CASSTSDGGDNSPLHF
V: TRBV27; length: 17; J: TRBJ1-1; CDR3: CASKKPTGGTLNTEAFF
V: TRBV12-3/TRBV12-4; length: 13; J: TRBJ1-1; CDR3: CASSYHTGTEAFF
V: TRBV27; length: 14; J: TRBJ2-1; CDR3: CASSLAGGLNEQFF
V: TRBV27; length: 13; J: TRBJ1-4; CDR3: CASSPTGGEKLFF
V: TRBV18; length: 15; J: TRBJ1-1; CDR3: CASSRQGGWNTEAFF
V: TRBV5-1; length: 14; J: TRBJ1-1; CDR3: CASSTATGNTEAFF
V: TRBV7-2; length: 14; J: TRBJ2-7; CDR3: CASSLRGGSYEQYF
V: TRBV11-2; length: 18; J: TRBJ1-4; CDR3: CASSLSKERWGGDEKLFF
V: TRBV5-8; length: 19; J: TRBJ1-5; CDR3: CASSLGGGTDLHSNQPQHF
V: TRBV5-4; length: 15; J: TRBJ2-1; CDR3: CASSLRLAETTEQFF
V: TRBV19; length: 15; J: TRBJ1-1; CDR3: CASSKQGGMNTEAFF
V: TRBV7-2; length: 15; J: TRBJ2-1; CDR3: CASSRRVGESNEQFF
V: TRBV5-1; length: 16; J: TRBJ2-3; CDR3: CASSFGGLALLDTQYF
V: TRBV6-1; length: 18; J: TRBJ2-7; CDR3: CASSEVGWSRGMGYEQYF
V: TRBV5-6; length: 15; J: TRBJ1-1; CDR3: CASRRWNRENTEAFF
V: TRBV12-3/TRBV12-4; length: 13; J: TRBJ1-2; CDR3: CASSFTRHYGYTF
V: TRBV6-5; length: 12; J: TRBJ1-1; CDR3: CATSTGGPEAFF
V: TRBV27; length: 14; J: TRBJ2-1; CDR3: CASSLPGLANEQFF
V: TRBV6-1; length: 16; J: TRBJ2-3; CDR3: CASSEGFTGNTDTQYF
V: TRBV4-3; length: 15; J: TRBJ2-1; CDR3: CASSQVGQGSNEQFF
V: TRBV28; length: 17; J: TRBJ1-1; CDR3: CASSPLRGEGVQTEAFF
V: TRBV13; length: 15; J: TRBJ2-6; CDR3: CASSTRGSGANVLTF
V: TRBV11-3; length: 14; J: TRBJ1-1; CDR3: CASSQGQPPTEAFF
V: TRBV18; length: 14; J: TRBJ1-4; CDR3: CASSLNTGNEKLFF
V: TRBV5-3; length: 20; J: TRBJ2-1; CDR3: CARSLAGLPMNRELVDEQFF
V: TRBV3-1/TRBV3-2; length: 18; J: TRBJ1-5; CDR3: CASSQDWRRGGSNQPQHF
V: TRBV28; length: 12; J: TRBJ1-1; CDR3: CASRSRRGEAFF
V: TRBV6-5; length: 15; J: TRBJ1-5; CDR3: CASSSTGAGNQPQHF
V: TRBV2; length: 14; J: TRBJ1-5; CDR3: CASRQDRADQPQHF
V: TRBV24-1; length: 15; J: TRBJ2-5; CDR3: CATSDPGQGGETQYF
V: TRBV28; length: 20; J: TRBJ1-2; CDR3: CASSPITQGHPGYRDYGYTF
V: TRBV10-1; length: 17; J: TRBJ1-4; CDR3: CASSDPTGHATNEKLFF
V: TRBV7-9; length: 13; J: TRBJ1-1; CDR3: CASGGGINTEAFF
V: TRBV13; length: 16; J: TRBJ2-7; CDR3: CASTLGALASVYEQYF
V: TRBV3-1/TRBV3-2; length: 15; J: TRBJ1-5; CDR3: CASSPGGWGGQPQHF
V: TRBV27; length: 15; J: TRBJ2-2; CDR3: CASSLYRGRTGELFF
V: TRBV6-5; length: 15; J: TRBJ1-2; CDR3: CASSFIPQGSYGYTF
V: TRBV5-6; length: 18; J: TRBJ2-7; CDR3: CASSRISGLADLSYEQYF
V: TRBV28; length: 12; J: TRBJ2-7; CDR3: CASSLPRYEQYF
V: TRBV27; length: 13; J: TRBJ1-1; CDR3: CASSTTAYTEAFF
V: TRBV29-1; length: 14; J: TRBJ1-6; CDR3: CSARGTSNNSPLHF
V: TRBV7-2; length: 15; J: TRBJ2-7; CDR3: CASSPPGKAFSEQYF
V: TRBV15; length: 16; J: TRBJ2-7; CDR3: CATSEGLSAGGYEQYF
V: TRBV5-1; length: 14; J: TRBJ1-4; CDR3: CASSSPGLEEKLFF
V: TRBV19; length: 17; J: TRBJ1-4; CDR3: CASSIVDRGTTNEKLFF
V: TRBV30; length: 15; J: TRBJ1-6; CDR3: CAWRGPGGYNSPLHF
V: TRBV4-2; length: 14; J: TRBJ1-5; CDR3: CASSQRGGHQPQHF
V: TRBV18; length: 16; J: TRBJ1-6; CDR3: CASSPPNRGANSPLHF
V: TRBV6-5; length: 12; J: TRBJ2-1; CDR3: CASSYLQGEQFF
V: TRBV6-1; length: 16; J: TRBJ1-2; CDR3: CASSDIGRDRNYGYTF